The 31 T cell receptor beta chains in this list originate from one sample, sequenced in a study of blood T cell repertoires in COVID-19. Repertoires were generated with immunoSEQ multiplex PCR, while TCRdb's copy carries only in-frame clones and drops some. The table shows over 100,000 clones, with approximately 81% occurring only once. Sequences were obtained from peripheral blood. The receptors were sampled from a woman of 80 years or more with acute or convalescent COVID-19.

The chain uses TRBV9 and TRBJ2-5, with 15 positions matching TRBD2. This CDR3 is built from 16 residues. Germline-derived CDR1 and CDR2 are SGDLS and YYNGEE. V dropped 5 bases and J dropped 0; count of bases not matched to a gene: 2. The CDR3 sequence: CASSGTSGGYQETQYF. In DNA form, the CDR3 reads TGTGCCAGCAGTGGGACTAGCGGGGGGTACCAAGAGACCCAGTACTTC. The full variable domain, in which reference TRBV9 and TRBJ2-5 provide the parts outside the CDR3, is DSGVTQTPKHLITATGQRVTLRCSPRSGDLSVYWYQQSLDQGLQFLIQYYNGEERAKGNILERFSAQQFPDLHSELNLSSLELGDSALYFCASSGTSGGYQETQYFGPGTRLLVL.

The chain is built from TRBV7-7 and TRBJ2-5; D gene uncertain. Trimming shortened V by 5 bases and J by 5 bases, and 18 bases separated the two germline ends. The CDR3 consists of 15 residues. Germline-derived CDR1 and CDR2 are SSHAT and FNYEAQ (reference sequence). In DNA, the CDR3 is TGTGCCAGCAGCCCTAACTCCGCGGAACTGGAGACCCAGTACTTC. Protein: CASSPNSAELETQYF.

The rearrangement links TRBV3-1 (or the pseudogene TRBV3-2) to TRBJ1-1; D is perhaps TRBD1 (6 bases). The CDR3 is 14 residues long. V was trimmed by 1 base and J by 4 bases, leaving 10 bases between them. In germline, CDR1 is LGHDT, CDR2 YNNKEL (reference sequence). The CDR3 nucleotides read TGTGCCAGCAGCCAAGGTGTAGGGGGCACTGAAGCTTTCTTT. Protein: CASSQGVGGTEAFF.

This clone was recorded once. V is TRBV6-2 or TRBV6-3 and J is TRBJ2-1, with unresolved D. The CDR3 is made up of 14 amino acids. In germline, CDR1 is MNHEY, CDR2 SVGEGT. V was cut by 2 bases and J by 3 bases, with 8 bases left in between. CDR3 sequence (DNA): TGTGCCAGCAGTTACCCTCCACTCTACAATGAGCAGTTCTTC. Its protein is CASSYPPLYNEQFF.

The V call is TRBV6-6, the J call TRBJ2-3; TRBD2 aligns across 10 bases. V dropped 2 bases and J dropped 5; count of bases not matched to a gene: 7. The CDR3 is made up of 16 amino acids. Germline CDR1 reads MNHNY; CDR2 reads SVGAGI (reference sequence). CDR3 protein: CASSYPASGGLDTQYF. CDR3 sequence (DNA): TGTGCCAGCAGTTACCCCGCTAGCGGGGGCTTAGATACGCAGTATTTT.

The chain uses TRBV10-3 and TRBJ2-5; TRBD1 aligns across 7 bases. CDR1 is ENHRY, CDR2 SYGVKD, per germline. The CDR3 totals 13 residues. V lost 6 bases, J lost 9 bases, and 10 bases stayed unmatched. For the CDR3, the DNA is TGTGCCATCAGAGACAGGGAAGGGGTGGCCCAGTACTTC. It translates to CAIRDREGVAQYF.

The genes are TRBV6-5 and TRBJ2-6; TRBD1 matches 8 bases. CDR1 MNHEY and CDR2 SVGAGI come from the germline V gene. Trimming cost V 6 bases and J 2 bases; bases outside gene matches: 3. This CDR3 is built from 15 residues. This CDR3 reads CASRQQGAGANVLTF. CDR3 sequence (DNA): TGTGCCAGCAGGCAACAGGGGGCTGGGGCCAACGTCCTGACTTTC.

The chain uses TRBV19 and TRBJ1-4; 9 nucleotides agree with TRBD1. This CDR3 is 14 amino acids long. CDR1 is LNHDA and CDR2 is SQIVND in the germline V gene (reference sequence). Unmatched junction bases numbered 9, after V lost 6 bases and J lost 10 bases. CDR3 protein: CASSNRGRRGKLFF. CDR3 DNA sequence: TGTGCCAGTAGCAACAGGGGGCGCCGGGGAAAACTGTTTTTT.

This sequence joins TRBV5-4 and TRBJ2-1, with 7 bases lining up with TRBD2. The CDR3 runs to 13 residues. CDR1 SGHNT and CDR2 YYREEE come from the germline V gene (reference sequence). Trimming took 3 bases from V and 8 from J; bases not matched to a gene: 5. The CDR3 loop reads CASSSPGRDEQFF. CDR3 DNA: TGTGCCAGCAGCTCCCCAGGGAGGGATGAGCAGTTCTTC. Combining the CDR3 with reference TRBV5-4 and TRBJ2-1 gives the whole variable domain ETGVTQSPTHLIKTRGQQVTLRCSSQSGHNTVSWYQQALGQGPQFIFQYYREEENGRGNFPPRFSGLQFPNYSSELNVNALELDDSALYLCASSSPGRDEQFFGPGTRLTVL.

Written as DNA, the CDR3 is TGTGCCATCAGGCCGGGACTAGCCGGAACCGGGGAGCTGTTTTTT. Translation gives CAIRPGLAGTGELFF. J is TRBJ2-2 and V is TRBV10-3, with 9 bases matching TRBD2. V lost 6 bases, J lost 5 bases, and 7 bases stayed unmatched. Germline CDR1 and CDR2: ENHRY and SYGVKD. CDR3 size: 15 residues.

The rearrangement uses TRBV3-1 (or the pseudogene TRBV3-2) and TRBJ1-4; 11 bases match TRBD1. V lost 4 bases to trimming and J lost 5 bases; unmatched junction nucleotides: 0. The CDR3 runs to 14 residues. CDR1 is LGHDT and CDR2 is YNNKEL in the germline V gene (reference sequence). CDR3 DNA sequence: TGTGCCAGCAGCCGGACAGGGGGCAATGAAAAACTGTTTTTT. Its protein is CASSRTGGNEKLFF.

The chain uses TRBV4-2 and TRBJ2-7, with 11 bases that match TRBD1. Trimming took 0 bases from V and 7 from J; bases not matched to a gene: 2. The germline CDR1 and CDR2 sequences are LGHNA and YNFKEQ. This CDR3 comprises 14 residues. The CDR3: CASSQEGQGVEQYF. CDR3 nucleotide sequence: TGTGCCAGCAGCCAAGAGGGACAGGGGGTAGAGCAGTACTTC.

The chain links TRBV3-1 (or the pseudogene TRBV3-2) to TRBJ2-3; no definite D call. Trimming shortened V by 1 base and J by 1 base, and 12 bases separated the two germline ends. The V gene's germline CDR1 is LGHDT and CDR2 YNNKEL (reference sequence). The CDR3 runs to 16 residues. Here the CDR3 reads CASSQARGSRTDTQYF. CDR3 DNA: TGTGCCAGCAGCCAAGCGCGCGGTTCTCGCACAGATACGCAGTATTTT.

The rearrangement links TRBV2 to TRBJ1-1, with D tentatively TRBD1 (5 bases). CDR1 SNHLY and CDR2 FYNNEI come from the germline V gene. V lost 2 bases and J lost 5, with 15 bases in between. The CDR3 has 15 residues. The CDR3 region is CASSETAGIGTEAFF. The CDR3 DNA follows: TGTGCCAGCAGTGAAACCGCAGGGATAGGGACTGAAGCTTTCTTT.

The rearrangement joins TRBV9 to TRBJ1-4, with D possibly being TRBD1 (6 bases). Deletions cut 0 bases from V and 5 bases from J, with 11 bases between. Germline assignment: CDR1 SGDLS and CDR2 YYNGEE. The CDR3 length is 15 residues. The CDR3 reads CASSVGAGVNEKLFF. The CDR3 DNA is TGTGCCAGCAGCGTAGGGGCAGGGGTGAATGAAAAACTGTTTTTT.

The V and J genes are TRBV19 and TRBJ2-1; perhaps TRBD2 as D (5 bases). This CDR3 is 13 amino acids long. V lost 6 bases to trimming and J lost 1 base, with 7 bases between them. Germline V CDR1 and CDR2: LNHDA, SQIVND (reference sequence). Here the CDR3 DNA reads TGTGCCAGTAGCGGGATGTCCTACAATGAGCAGTTCTTC. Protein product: CASSGMSYNEQFF.

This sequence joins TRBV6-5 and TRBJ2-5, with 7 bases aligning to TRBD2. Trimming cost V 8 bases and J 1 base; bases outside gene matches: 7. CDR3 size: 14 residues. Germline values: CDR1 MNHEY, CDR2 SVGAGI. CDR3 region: CASRWGGGQETQYF. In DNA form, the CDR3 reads TGTGCCAGCCGGTGGGGGGGTGGCCAAGAGACCCAGTACTTC.

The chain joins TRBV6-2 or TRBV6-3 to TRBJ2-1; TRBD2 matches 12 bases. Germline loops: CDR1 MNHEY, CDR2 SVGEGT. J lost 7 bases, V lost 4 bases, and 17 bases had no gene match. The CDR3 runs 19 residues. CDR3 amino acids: CASSSHDLASGRAGNEQFF. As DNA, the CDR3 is TGTGCCAGCAGTTCCCACGATCTGGCTAGCGGGAGGGCCGGGAATGAGCAGTTCTTC.

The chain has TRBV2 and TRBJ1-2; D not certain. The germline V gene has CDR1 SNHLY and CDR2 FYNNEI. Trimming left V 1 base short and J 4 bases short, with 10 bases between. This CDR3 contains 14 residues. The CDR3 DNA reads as TGTGCCAGCAGTGAAGGGCGGTTCTTCTATGGCTACACCTTC. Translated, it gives CASSEGRFFYGYTF.

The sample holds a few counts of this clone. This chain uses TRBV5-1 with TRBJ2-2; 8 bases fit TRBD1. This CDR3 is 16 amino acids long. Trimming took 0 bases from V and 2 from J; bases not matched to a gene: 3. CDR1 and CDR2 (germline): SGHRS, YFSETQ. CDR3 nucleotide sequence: TGCGCCAGCAGCTTGGGCAGGGGGCGCAACACCGGGGAGCTGTTTTTT. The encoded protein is CASSLGRGRNTGELFF.

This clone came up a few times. This chain's CDR3 is CASSPRTGDTDTQYF. CDR3 in DNA: TGTGCCAGCAGCCCTCGGACAGGGGATACAGATACGCAGTATTTT. The chain uses TRBV9 and TRBJ2-3, with 9 nucleotides matching TRBD1. Germline loops: CDR1 SGDLS, CDR2 YYNGEE. V lost 4 bases to trimming and J lost 3 bases; unmatched junction nucleotides: 6. The CDR3 runs 15 residues.

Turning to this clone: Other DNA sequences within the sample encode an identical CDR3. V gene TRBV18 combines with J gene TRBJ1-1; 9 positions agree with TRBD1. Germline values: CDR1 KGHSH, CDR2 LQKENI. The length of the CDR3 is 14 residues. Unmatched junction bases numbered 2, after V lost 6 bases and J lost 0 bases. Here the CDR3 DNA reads TGTGCCAGCTCCCGGACAGGGGTGAACACTGAAGCTTTCTTT. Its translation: CASSRTGVNTEAFF.

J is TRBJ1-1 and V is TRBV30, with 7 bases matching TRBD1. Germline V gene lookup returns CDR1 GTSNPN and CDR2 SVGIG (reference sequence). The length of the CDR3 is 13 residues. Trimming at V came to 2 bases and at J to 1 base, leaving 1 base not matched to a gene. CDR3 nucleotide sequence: TGTGCCTGGAGTCGGGACAGGAACACTGAAGCTTTCTTT. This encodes CAWSRDRNTEAFF. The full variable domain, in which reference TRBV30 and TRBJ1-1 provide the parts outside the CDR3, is SQTIHQWPATLVQPVGSPLSLECTVEGTSNPNLYWYRQAAGRGLQLLFYSVGIGQISSEVPQNLSASRPQDRQFILSSKKLLLSDSGFYLCAWSRDRNTEAFFGQGTRLTVV.

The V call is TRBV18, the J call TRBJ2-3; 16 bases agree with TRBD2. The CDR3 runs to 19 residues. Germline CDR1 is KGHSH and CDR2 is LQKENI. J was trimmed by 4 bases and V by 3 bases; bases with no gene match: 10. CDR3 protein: CASSPLGLAGGPSADTQYF. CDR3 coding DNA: TGTGCCAGCTCACCTCTGGGACTAGCGGGAGGGCCGAGCGCAGATACGCAGTATTTT. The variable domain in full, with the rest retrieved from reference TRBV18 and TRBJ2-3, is NAGVMQNPRHLVRRRGQEARLRCSPMKGHSHVYWYRQLPEEGLKFMVYLQKENIIDESGMPKERFSAEFPKEGPSILRIQQVVRGDSAAYFCASSPLGLAGGPSADTQYFGPGTRLTVL.

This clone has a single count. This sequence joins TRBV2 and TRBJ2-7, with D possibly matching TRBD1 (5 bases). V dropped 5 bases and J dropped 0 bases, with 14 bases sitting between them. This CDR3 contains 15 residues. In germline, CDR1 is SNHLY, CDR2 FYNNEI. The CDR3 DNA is TGTGCCAGCAGTTACCAAACAGGAGTCTCCTACGAGCAGTACTTC. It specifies CASSYQTGVSYEQYF.

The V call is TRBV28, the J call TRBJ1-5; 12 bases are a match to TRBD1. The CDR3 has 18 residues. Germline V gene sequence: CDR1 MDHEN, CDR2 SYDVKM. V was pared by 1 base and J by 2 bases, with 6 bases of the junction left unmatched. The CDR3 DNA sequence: TGTGCCAGCAGTTTATCCGGGACAGGGGGCTGGGGCAATCAGCCCCAGCATTTT. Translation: CASSLSGTGGWGNQPQHF.

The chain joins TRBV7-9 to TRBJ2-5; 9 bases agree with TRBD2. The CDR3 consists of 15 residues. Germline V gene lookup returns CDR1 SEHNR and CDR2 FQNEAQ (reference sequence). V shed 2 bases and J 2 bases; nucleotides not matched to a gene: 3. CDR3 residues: CASSLTSGGQETQYF. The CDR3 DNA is TGTGCCAGCAGCTTAACGAGCGGGGGGCAAGAGACCCAGTACTTC.

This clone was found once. The CDR3 reads CASRPPGGRGNTIYF. The CDR3 nucleotides are TGTGCCAGCAGACCTCCAGGGGGCCGAGGAAACACCATATATTTT. The chain recombines TRBV6-5 with TRBJ1-3, with 8 bases matching TRBD1. Germline trimming cut 6 bases from V and 4 bases from J; bases unmatched to any gene: 8. In germline, CDR1 is MNHEY, CDR2 SVGAGI. The CDR3 is 15 residues long.

The DNA for the CDR3 is TGTGCCAGCAGTACGGCGGGAGTCAACTATGAGCAGTTCTTC. Translated: CASSTAGVNYEQFF. V and J are TRBV28 and TRBJ2-1; 7 nucleotides agree with TRBD2. Unmatched junction bases numbered 9, after V lost 5 bases and J lost 8 bases. CDR3 length: 14 residues. Germline values: CDR1 MDHEN, CDR2 SYDVKM. The variable domain in full, with the rest retrieved from reference TRBV28 and TRBJ2-1, is DVKVTQSSRYLVKRTGEKVFLECVQDMDHENMFWYRQDPGLGLRLIYFSYDVKMKEKGDIPEGYSVSREKKERFSLILESASTNQTSMYLCASSTAGVNYEQFFGPGTRLTVL.

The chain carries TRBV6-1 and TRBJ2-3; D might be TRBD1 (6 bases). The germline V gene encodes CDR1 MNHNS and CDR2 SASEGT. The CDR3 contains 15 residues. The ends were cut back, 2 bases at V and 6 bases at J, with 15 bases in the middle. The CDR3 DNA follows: TGTGCCAGCAGTGAAATTGCAGGACAGTTGGATACGCAGTATTTT. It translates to CASSEIAGQLDTQYF.

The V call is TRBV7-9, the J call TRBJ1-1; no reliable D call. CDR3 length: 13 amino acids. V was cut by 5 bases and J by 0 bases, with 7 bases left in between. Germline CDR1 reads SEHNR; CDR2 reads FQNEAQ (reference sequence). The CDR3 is CASSPSMNTEAFF. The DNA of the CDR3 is TGTGCCAGCAGCCCCTCTATGAACACTGAAGCTTTCTTT.